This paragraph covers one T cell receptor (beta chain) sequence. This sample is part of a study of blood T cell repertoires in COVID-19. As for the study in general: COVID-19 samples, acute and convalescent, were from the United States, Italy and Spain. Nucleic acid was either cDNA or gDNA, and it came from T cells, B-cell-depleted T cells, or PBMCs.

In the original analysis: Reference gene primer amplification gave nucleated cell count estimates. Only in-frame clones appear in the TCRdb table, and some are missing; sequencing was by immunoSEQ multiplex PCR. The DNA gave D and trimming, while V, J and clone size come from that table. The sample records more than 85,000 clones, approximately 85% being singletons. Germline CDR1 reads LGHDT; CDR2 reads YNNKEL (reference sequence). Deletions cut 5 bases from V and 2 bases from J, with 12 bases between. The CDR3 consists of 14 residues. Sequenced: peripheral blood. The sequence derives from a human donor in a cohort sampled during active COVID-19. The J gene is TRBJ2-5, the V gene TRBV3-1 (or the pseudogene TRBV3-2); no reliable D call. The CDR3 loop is CASSFPRSQETQYF. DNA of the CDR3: TGTGCCAGCAGCTTTCCGCGAAGTCAAGAGACCCAGTACTTC.